One and the same sample provided the 3 T cell receptor beta chains below, sequenced in a study of T-cell reconstitution after alpha-beta-depleted transplantation in children. Unique molecular identifiers tagged the TCRbeta library. TCRdb reanalysed the PCR reads using MiXCR and keeps one entry per CDR3 protein. The sample records 530,000 or so distinct CDR3 sequences, 27% being singletons. The material sequenced was PBMCs, taken before TCRalphabeta/CD19-depleted stem cell transplant. Source of these receptors: a boy under three years old with Wiskott-Aldrich syndrome, due to receive a stem cell transplant.

The rearrangement joins TRBV5-1 to TRBJ2-7, with 9 bases that match TRBD2. This CDR3 has 16 amino acids. CDR1 and CDR2 from the germline V gene are SGHRS and YFSETQ. J gave up 2 bases and V 1 base, and 7 bases lay outside the gene matches. The CDR3 bases are TGCGCCAGCAGCTTGTTGGCTAGCGGGATCACCTACGAGCAGTACTTC. This encodes CASSLLASGITYEQYF.

The sample holds a few counts of this clonotype. The chain is built from TRBV20-1 and TRBJ1-3; D gene ambiguous. The CDR3 is 14 amino acids. V lost 7 bases to trimming and J lost 0 bases, with 13 bases between them. Germline CDR1 DFQATT, CDR2 SNEGSKA (reference sequence). The CDR3: CSDHAISSGNTIYF. The DNA for the CDR3 is TGCAGTGATCACGCGATCAGCTCTGGAAACACCATATATTTT.

This clonotype was recorded a few times. The chain is built from TRBV6-2 or TRBV6-3 and TRBJ1-1; D remains ambiguous. Trimming left V 0 bases short and J 3 bases short, with 17 bases between. The CDR3 loop spans 17 amino acids. Germline V lookup: CDR1 MNHEY, CDR2 SVGEGT. This CDR3 is CASSYSVVTLGDTEAFF. The CDR3 region has the DNA TGTGCCAGCAGTTACTCGGTCGTAACCCTTGGTGACACTGAAGCTTTCTTT.